This TCR beta chain is from a study of blood T cell repertoires in COVID-19. Whole-study context: Material from acute and convalescent COVID-19 was sourced from the United States, Italy and Spain.

Per the authors' pipeline: Reference gene primer amplification yielded estimated nucleated cell counts. The protocol was immunoSEQ multiplex PCR, while the TCRdb copy is restricted to in-frame clones and leaves out a portion. V, J and clone size are taken as reported in that table, and D and trimming were inferred from the DNA itself. The sample includes 210,000 or so clones, around nine tenths of them seen just once. The CDR3 loop spans 15 amino acids. V lost 0 bases and J lost 2, with 11 bases in between. The germline CDR1 and CDR2 sequences are MNHNS and SASEGT. The material sequenced was peripheral blood. This receptor was taken from an older woman with acute or convalescent COVID-19. The V and J genes are TRBV6-1 and TRBJ2-7; TRBD2 might be the D (5 bases). CDR3: CASSEALARTYEQYF. CDR3 nucleotide sequence: TGTGCCAGCAGTGAAGCGTTAGCGCGAACCTACGAGCAGTACTTC.